One and the same sample provided the 26 T cell receptor beta chains below, sequenced in a study of CXCR3-negative and CXCR3-positive naive CD8 T cells. Each TRB cDNA library was prepared by 5' RACE (with UMI labels). TCRdb re-called the 5' RACE reads and gives one entry per CDR3 protein, without DNA. With 75,000 to 95,000 distinct CDR3 sequences in the sample, the ten largest clones hold about 1%. The specimen was naive CXCR3- CD8+ T cells from blood. This sample's subset: CD45RO-CCR7+CD27+CD95- naive CD8+ T cells lacking CXCR3 (TNR3-). These receptors originate from a human donor in good health. Some clones in this sample may be carry-over from other donors' samples.

The gene calls are TRBV5-1 and TRBJ2-1; TCRdb's D call of TRBD2 is untestable without DNA. The CDR3 extends over 15 amino acids. Germline CDR1 is SGHRS and CDR2 is YFSETQ. The CDR3 is CASSPYRTAYNEQFF.

This chain joins TRBV7-9 and TRBJ2-1; TCRdb calls TRBD1, which cannot be checked without DNA. CDR1 is SEHNR, CDR2 FQNEAQ, per germline (reference sequence). The CDR3 is 15 residues long. The CDR3 sequence: CASSLALGIYNEQFF.

The rearrangement links TRBV30 to TRBJ2-7; TCRdb returns TRBD1, unconfirmable since there is no DNA. Germline CDR1 GTSNPN, CDR2 SVGIG (reference sequence). This CDR3 comprises 15 residues. The CDR3 sequence is CAWSRRDSETYEQYF.

This sequence joins TRBV6-1 and TRBJ2-5; TCRdb reports TRBD1, a call that lacks DNA to check it against. This CDR3 region has 16 residues. The germline V gene encodes CDR1 MNHNS and CDR2 SASEGT. The CDR3 sequence is CASSEAGPGGAETQYF.

The V and J genes are TRBV11-2 and TRBJ2-7; as DNA is missing, the TRBD2 call by TCRdb cannot be tested. The germline V gene has CDR1 SGHAT and CDR2 FQNNGV. This CDR3 is 14 amino acids long. CDR3 amino acids: CASSFPTSPYEQYF.

This sequence joins TRBV29-1 and TRBJ1-2. The CDR3 consists of 15 residues. From germline, CDR1 is SQVTM and CDR2 ANQGSEA. The CDR3 spells CSVEVRDLDPIGYTF.

This chain joins TRBV15 and TRBJ2-3; there is no DNA to check the TCRdb D call of TRBD1. Germline values: CDR1 LNHNV, CDR2 YYDKDF (reference sequence). The CDR3 covers 14 residues. CDR3 sequence: CATGQGGAADTQYF. The full variable domain, in which reference TRBV15 and TRBJ2-3 provide the parts outside the CDR3, is DAMVIQNPRYQVTQFGKPVTLSCSQTLNHNVMYWYQQKSSQAPKLLFHYYDKDFNNEADTPDNFQSRRPNTSFCFLDIRSPGLGDTAMYLCATGQGGAADTQYFGPGTRLTVL.

The chain has TRBV7-6 and TRBJ2-1; TCRdb calls TRBD2, which cannot be checked without DNA. CDR1 and CDR2 (germline): SGHVS, FNYEAQ. The CDR3 is 16 residues long. CDR3 residues: CASSPSIPSPYNEQFF. Filled out from reference TRBV7-6 and TRBJ2-1, the complete variable domain reads GAGVSQSPRYKVTKRGQDVALRCDPISGHVSLYWYRQALGQGPEFLTYFNYEAQQDKSGLPNDRFSAERPEGSISTLTIQRTEQRDSAMYRCASSPSIPSPYNEQFFGPGTRLTVL.

The chain combines TRBV14 with TRBJ2-7; TCRdb lists TRBD1, though no DNA is available to test this call. The CDR3 is made up of 13 amino acids. Germline V gives CDR1 SGHDN, CDR2 FVKESK. CDR3 in amino acids: CASSPASGLEQYF.

J is TRBJ2-1 and V is TRBV20-1; TCRdb indicates TRBD2, and absent DNA this call remains unverified. The CDR3 has 14 residues. The germline CDR1 and CDR2 sequences are DFQATT and SNEGSKA (reference sequence). The CDR3 spells CSASRPSGPHEQFF.

CDR3 sequence: CASSLGTGLSEAFF. The rearrangement joins TRBV28 to TRBJ1-1; TCRdb picks TRBD1, but there is no DNA to check that call. The CDR3 sequence is 14 residues long. Germline values: CDR1 MDHEN, CDR2 SYDVKM.

The chain employs TRBV7-9 and TRBJ2-1; as DNA is missing, the TRBD2 call by TCRdb cannot be tested. This CDR3 is built from 15 residues. Germline V gene lookup returns CDR1 SEHNR and CDR2 FQNEAQ (reference sequence). The CDR3 here is CASSPTVLAGAEQFF. The variable domain in full, with the rest retrieved from reference TRBV7-9 and TRBJ2-1, is DTGVSQNPRHKITKRGQNVTFRCDPISEHNRLYWYRQTLGQGPEFLTYFQNEAQLEKSRLLSDRFSAERPKGSFSTLEIQRTEQGDSAMYLCASSPTVLAGAEQFFGPGTRLTVL.

The chain is built from TRBV6-6 and TRBJ2-7; checking the TCRdb D call of TRBD1 is not possible without DNA. This CDR3 has 14 residues. Germline lookup yields CDR1 MNHNY and CDR2 SVGAGI (reference sequence). Here the CDR3 reads CASSRQATAYEQYF.

V usage is TRBV7-9 and J usage is TRBJ2-7. The germline gives CDR1 SEHNR, CDR2 FQNEAQ (reference sequence). CDR3 length: 14 residues. The CDR3: CASSSSTVISEQYF.

The V and J genes are TRBV7-2 and TRBJ2-7; TCRdb's D call, TRBD2, is unchecked because there is no DNA. The CDR3 is 13 amino acids. The germline V gene encodes CDR1 SGHTA and CDR2 FQGNSA. CDR3 region: CASSAGNGYEQYF.

V usage is TRBV23-1 and J usage is TRBJ2-3; TCRdb lists TRBD1, though no DNA is available to test this call. TRBV23-1 is filed as an ORF, its function uncertain. CDR3 length: 13 amino acids. CDR3 region: CASSQGRTDTQYF.

The chain is built from TRBV7-9 and TRBJ2-6; TCRdb indicates TRBD1, and absent DNA this call remains unverified. Germline CDR1 SEHNR, CDR2 FQNEAQ (reference sequence). The CDR3 has 16 residues. The CDR3 loop is CASTRTSGSGANVLTF.

The V and J genes are TRBV12-3 or TRBV12-4 and TRBJ2-4; TCRdb's assignment of TRBD2 cannot be checked, as there is no DNA. CDR3 length: 16 amino acids. CDR3 loop: CASSTNSGPWRNIQYF.

V and J are TRBV15 and TRBJ1-2; TCRdb selects TRBD1, and the lack of DNA leaves this call unchecked. Germline V gives CDR1 LNHNV, CDR2 YYDKDF (reference sequence). The CDR3 contains 15 residues. The CDR3 protein is CATSRDRQGNYGYTF.

The chain couples TRBV10-3 to TRBJ2-6. Per germline, CDR1 ENHRY and CDR2 SYGVKD. The CDR3 is 16 amino acids. The CDR3 is CAISESGGSGANVLTF.

V and J are TRBV28 and TRBJ2-5; the D gene TCRdb calls, TRBD1, cannot be checked with no DNA. The V gene's germline CDR1 is MDHEN and CDR2 SYDVKM. The CDR3 has 21 residues. The CDR3 here is CASSLPAPGTGVRGPKETQYF.

The rearrangement links TRBV5-1 to TRBJ2-7; TCRdb lists TRBD1, though no DNA is available to test this call. Germline lookup yields CDR1 SGHRS and CDR2 YFSETQ. The CDR3 runs 13 residues. The CDR3 reads CASRQDSSYEQYF.

The rearrangement links TRBV4-2 to TRBJ1-2. CDR1 and CDR2 (germline): LGHNA, YNFKEQ. This CDR3 has 19 amino acids. CDR3 in amino acids: CASSQDAGEVPVGPYGYTF.

The V gene is TRBV5-4, the J gene TRBJ1-4. Germline loops: CDR1 SGHNT, CDR2 YYREEE (reference sequence). The CDR3 consists of 14 residues. This CDR3 reads CASSLDGPNEKLFF.

This chain's CDR3 is CSVPQGVGTDTQYF. The chain employs TRBV29-1 and TRBJ2-3; without DNA, the TCRdb call of TRBD1 cannot be checked. CDR3 length: 14 amino acids. Germline CDR1 is SQVTM and CDR2 is ANQGSEA.

The chain links TRBV7-6 to TRBJ1-1. The length of the CDR3 is 12 residues. Germline lookup yields CDR1 SGHVS and CDR2 FNYEAQ. CDR3: CASQAWNTEAFF.